A single sample gave rise to the 13 T cell receptor beta chains below, sequenced in a study of beta chain features in type 1 diabetes. The authors reverse transcribed all of the isolated RNA, so sequencing captured expressed TCRB transcripts. The table came from immunoSEQ multiplex PCR; TCRdb's copy has only in-frame clones and leaves some out. The sample lists over 700,000 clones, 17% seen once, with about 0.02% in the top ten. Input material: naive CD4+ T cells from blood. The receptor set was obtained from a woman under 30 in good health.

There are a few counts of this clone. The CDR3 DNA is TGTGCCAGCAAGGCGGGAGATCTCTACGAGCAGTACTTC. Its translation: CASKAGDLYEQYF. The rearrangement joins TRBV28 to TRBJ2-7; TRBD2 matches 7 bases. The germline V gene has CDR1 MDHEN and CDR2 SYDVKM. The CDR3 is 13 residues long. The V and J ends lost 7 bases and 3 bases, in that order; junction bases with no gene match: 6. Looking up the rest from reference TRBV28 and TRBJ2-7 gives the full variable domain: DVKVTQSSRYLVKRTGEKVFLECVQDMDHENMFWYRQDPGLGLRLIYFSYDVKMKEKGDIPEGYSVSREKKERFSLILESASTNQTSMYLCASKAGDLYEQYFGPGTRLTVT.

The CDR3 DNA reads as TGTGCCAGCAGCACCAACTTGGACAGGGGGATTTCCTCTGGAAACACCATATATTTT. Translating gives CASSTNLDRGISSGNTIYF. This chain uses TRBV7-9 with TRBJ1-3; 10 positions match TRBD1. The CDR3 loop spans 19 amino acids. After removal of 5 bases from V and 0 bases from J, the junction contained 13 bases not matched to a gene. Germline V CDR1 and CDR2: SEHNR, FQNEAQ (reference sequence).

The V gene is TRBV6-6, the J gene TRBJ2-3; the D is unclear. V dropped 2 bases and J dropped 1 base, with 4 bases sitting between them. This CDR3 comprises 13 residues. The germline V gene has CDR1 MNHNY and CDR2 SVGAGI (reference sequence). The CDR3 DNA sequence: TGTGCCAGCAGTTACCAGGGCACAGATACGCAGTATTTT. Its translation: CASSYQGTDTQYF.

This clone showed up just a few times. The rearrangement links TRBV15 to TRBJ2-1, with D tentatively TRBD2 (5 bases). The CDR3 consists of 13 residues. Trimming cost V 2 bases and J 8 bases, with 10 bases left between them. Germline V gene lookup returns CDR1 LNHNV and CDR2 YYDKDF (reference sequence). This CDR3 is CATSRSGFDEQFF. The CDR3 DNA is TGTGCCACCAGCAGATCGGGGTTCGATGAGCAGTTCTTC.

J is TRBJ2-5 and V is TRBV7-2; D not resolved. V was shortened by 4 bases and J by 2 bases, with 11 bases between the two germline ends. Germline V gene data show CDR1 as SGHTA and CDR2 as FQGNSA. The CDR3 totals 14 residues. In DNA form, the CDR3 reads TGTGCCAGCAGCTCCTGGATGGGGCAAGAGACCCAGTACTTC. Its protein product is CASSSWMGQETQYF.

This clone occurred a few times. V usage is TRBV28 and J usage is TRBJ1-2; D gene ambiguous. V was shortened by 2 bases and J by 4 bases, with 8 bases between the two germline ends. This CDR3 contains 13 residues. The germline CDR1 and CDR2 sequences are MDHEN and SYDVKM. CDR3 DNA: TGTGCCAGCAGTTTACGCGCGACCTATGGCTACACCTTC. This gives the protein CASSLRATYGYTF.

V gene TRBV19 combines with J gene TRBJ2-2; D is ambiguous. Trimming pared 4 bases from V and 7 bases from J, leaving 4 bases between. Germline CDR1 LNHDA, CDR2 SQIVND (reference sequence). The CDR3 spans 11 residues. The CDR3 DNA is TGTGCCAGTAGTAATAACGGGGAGCTGTTTTTT. As protein: CASSNNGELFF.

This chain links TRBV7-2 with TRBJ2-3; the match to TRBD2 covers 8 bases. This CDR3 has 15 residues. V lost 7 bases, J lost 0 bases, and 6 bases stayed unmatched. CDR1 SGHTA and CDR2 FQGNSA come from the germline V gene. The CDR3 sequence is CASKLAGTSTDTQYF. CDR3 bases: TGTGCCAGCAAATTAGCGGGGACTAGCACAGATACGCAGTATTTT.

J is TRBJ2-3 and V is TRBV5-1, with 10 bases aligning to TRBD2. Losses at the gene ends were 4 bases for V and 4 bases for J; bases not matched to a gene: 9. The CDR3 sequence is 16 residues long. CDR1 and CDR2 from the germline V gene are SGHRS and YFSETQ. The CDR3 sequence: CASSRTGTSVPDTQYF. The CDR3 nucleotides are TGCGCCAGCAGCCGTACAGGGACTAGCGTGCCAGATACGCAGTATTTT.

The rearrangement uses TRBV7-8 and TRBJ1-5; weak D call: TRBD1 (6 bases). CDR3 length: 15 amino acids. Trimming removed 1 base at V and 5 bases at J, with 12 bases between. Per the germline V gene, CDR1 is SGHVS and CDR2 is FQNEAQ. CDR3 DNA: TGTGCCAGCAGCTTAGGGACAGCGAGGTATCAGCCCCAGCATTTT. Its translation is CASSLGTARYQPQHF.

This clone showed up just a few times. This chain links TRBV4-1 with TRBJ1-2; 10 nucleotides match TRBD1. V gave up 1 base and J gave up 6 bases; unmatched junction bases: 8. The CDR3 is made up of 16 amino acids. Germline lookup yields CDR1 MGHRA and CDR2 YSYEKL. The CDR3 DNA reads as TGCGCCAGCAGCCAAGCGGCGGGACAGGGGTTGAATGGCTACACCTTC. Amino acids: CASSQAAGQGLNGYTF.

The J gene is TRBJ2-5, the V gene TRBV28; TRBD2 might be the D (5 bases). Trimming cost V 4 bases and J 13 bases, with 19 bases left between them. The CDR3 is made up of 13 amino acids. Looked up from germline, CDR1 is MDHEN and CDR2 is SYDVKM. The CDR3 loop reads CASSSGSLPSMYF. The CDR3 DNA is TGTGCCAGCAGTTCGGGATCTTTGCCAAGCATGTACTTC.

This clone was picked up a small number of times. The V gene is TRBV29-1, the J gene TRBJ2-5, with D perhaps TRBD1 (6 bases). Trimming took off 5 bases at V and 1 base at J, with 11 bases between the two ends. Germline V gene lookup returns CDR1 SQVTM and CDR2 ANQGSEA. The CDR3 runs to 13 residues. The CDR3 DNA is TGCAGCGTTCGGCAGGGGATCCAAGAGACCCAGTACTTC. Translating it yields CSVRQGIQETQYF.